These 20 T cell receptor beta chains originate from one sample sequenced in a study of metastatic and nonmetastatic thyroid tumors. TCRdb recomputed clones from the PCR reads via MiXCR. Of tens of thousands of clones in the sample, about 24% were seen once. All patients were untreated before thyroid surgery. Sequenced sample: blood. The receptor source for this set is a female donor with papillary thyroid cancer or a benign thyroid nodule (not recorded which). Some clones in this sample may be carry-over from other donors' samples.

This clone appeared many times. This rearrangement joins TRBV19 to TRBJ2-1; 9 bases are a match to TRBD1. The germline V gene has CDR1 LNHDA and CDR2 SQIVND (reference sequence). The J segment lost 14 bases and the V segment lost 3 bases, leaving 8 bases of the junction unmatched. This CDR3 is 13 amino acids long. This CDR3 reads CASSIPDTGGKFF. For the CDR3, the DNA is TGTGCCAGTAGTATCCCGGATACAGGGGGCAAGTTCTTC. The full variable domain, completed using reference TRBV19 and TRBJ2-1, is DGGITQSPKYLFRKEGQNVTLSCEQNLNHDAMYWYRQDPGQGLRLIYYSQIVNDFQKGDIAEGYSVSREKKESFPLTVTSAQKNPTAFYLCASSIPDTGGKFFGPGTRLTVL.

Worth noting for this clone: Its ends do not fully match the called genes, so a read error is possible. CDR3 in amino acids: CASILWDMGPYEQYF. The CDR3 DNA reads TGTGCCAGCATCTTGTGGGACATGGGTCCCTACGAGCAGTACTTC. This chain joins TRBV5-6 and TRBJ2-7; tentative D call: TRBD1 (6 bases). Germline V lookup: CDR1 SGHDT, CDR2 YYEEEE. CDR3 length: 15 residues.

This clone was seen repeatedly, ten times or more. V usage is TRBV20-1 and J usage is TRBJ1-2; D is possibly TRBD1 (5 bases). This CDR3 contains 16 residues. Germline assignment: CDR1 DFQATT and CDR2 SNEGSKA (reference sequence). V lost 2 bases and J 4 bases, leaving 20 bases between the germline ends. The CDR3 protein is CSARPLEGVGLYGYTF. The DNA for the CDR3 is TGCAGTGCTAGACCTCTGGAAGGGGTTGGCCTCTATGGCTACACCTTC.

This clone was counted between two and nine times. One end of the junction is discordant with germline, which a read error may explain. The chain couples TRBV28 to TRBJ2-2; a possible D gene is TRBD2 (5 bases). Germline V lookup: CDR1 MDHEN, CDR2 SYDVKM. The CDR3 consists of 16 residues. The CDR3 bases are TGTGCCAGCCGAACAAATGAGGGTGGAATCACCGTGGAGCTGTTTTTT. Translating gives CASRTNEGGITVELFF.

Ten or more counts support this clone. This sequence may be a read error, since a much larger clone differs from it by one base. The rearrangement uses TRBV6-1 and TRBJ2-7; no definite D call. The CDR3 is 12 amino acids. Trimming took off 6 bases at V and 0 bases at J, with 6 bases between the two ends. Germline CDR1 MNHNS, CDR2 SASEGT. The CDR3 sequence is CASRGVSYEQYF. CDR3 coding DNA: TGTGCCAGCAGGGGTGTCTCCTACGAGCAGTACTTC.

This clone is medium-sized (0.01 to 0.1%) in the sample. The rearrangement links TRBV28 to TRBJ2-2; D ambiguous. The germline gives CDR1 MDHEN, CDR2 SYDVKM. This CDR3 is built from 12 residues. V was clipped by 4 bases and J by 6 bases, with 6 bases between them. CDR3 DNA sequence: TGTGCCAGCAGTTCCCCCCCCGGGGAGCTGTTTTTT. This codes for CASSSPPGELFF.

V is TRBV11-2 and J is TRBJ2-7; D tentatively reads TRBD1 or TRBD2 (5 bases each). CDR3 length equals 16 residues. Per germline, CDR1 SGHAT and CDR2 FQNNGV. V was cut by 0 bases and J by 7 bases, with 19 bases left in between. The CDR3 is CASSLDWGTEEREQYF. CDR3 sequence (DNA): TGTGCCAGCAGCTTAGATTGGGGCACCGAGGAGCGGGAGCAGTACTTC.

The chain uses TRBV5-1 and TRBJ2-2; 12 bases are shared with TRBD1. The V segment lost 5 bases and the J segment 9 bases; nucleotides outside the gene matches: 8. Germline lookup yields CDR1 SGHRS and CDR2 YFSETQ. CDR3 length equals 15 residues. The CDR3 DNA is TGCGCCAGCAGACTAGGGACAGGGGGCTCTTGGGAGCTGTTTTTT. This gives the protein CASRLGTGGSWELFF.

Only a few counts were recorded for this clone. This rearrangement joins TRBV19 to TRBJ1-2, with no clear D. Germline V CDR1 and CDR2: LNHDA, SQIVND (reference sequence). The CDR3 consists of 15 residues. Trimming left V 2 bases short and J 6 bases short, with 16 bases between. The CDR3, as DNA: TGTGCCAGTAGTATATATTCTTCGGCCAGGCATGGCTACACCTTC. It yields the protein CASSIYSSARHGYTF. The complete variable domain, with remaining parts taken from reference TRBV19 and TRBJ1-2, reads DGGITQSPKYLFRKEGQNVTLSCEQNLNHDAMYWYRQDPGQGLRLIYYSQIVNDFQKGDIAEGYSVSREKKESFPLTVTSAQKNPTAFYLCASSIYSSARHGYTFGSGTRLTVV.

The sample holds a few counts of this clone. The chain couples TRBV20-1 to TRBJ1-2; D is undetermined. The germline V gene has CDR1 DFQATT and CDR2 SNEGSKA (reference sequence). The CDR3 runs to 13 residues. With 3 bases removed from V and 2 bases from J, the gap between germline ends came to 10 bases. CDR3 sequence (DNA): TGCAGTGCTAGTCCCACCGAAAACTATGGCTACACCTTC. This encodes CSASPTENYGYTF.

This clone came up many times. The V call is TRBV5-6, the J call TRBJ2-2, with TRBD1 matching over 7 bases. The CDR3 totals 17 residues. J was trimmed by 1 base and V by 1 base; bases with no gene match: 7. CDR1 is SGHDT and CDR2 is YYEEEE in the germline V gene. In DNA form, the CDR3 reads TGTGCCAGCAGCTTGACAGGGGTTTTGAGGAACACCGGGGAGCTGTTTTTT. As protein: CASSLTGVLRNTGELFF.

This clone was seen many times. Other nucleotide sequences in the sample specify the same CDR3. The V call is TRBV2, the J call TRBJ2-6; TRBD2 is a possible D gene (6 bases). V gave up 5 bases and J gave up 0 bases, with 14 bases separating them. CDR1 SNHLY and CDR2 FYNNEI come from the germline V gene. The CDR3 sequence is 17 residues long. CDR3 loop: CASSSHPGSSGANVLTF. CDR3 bases: TGTGCCAGCAGTAGTCACCCCGGGAGCTCTGGGGCCAACGTCCTGACTTTC.

The genes are TRBV28 and TRBJ2-5; 10 positions match TRBD2. With 10 bases clipped from V and 7 bases from J, the junction kept 18 bases outside the gene matches. Germline-derived CDR1 and CDR2 are MDHEN and SYDVKM. The CDR3 is made up of 16 amino acids. CDR3 sequence reads: CAIIPLSGGGWGTQYF. The CDR3 DNA sequence: TGTGCCATCATCCCCCTGAGCGGGGGGGGCTGGGGGACCCAGTACTTC.

The J gene is TRBJ1-1, the V gene TRBV12-3 or TRBV12-4, with no clear D. This CDR3 contains 13 residues. Trimming removed 6 bases from V and 2 bases from J, with 10 bases in between. The chain's CDR3 is CASRGTDNTEAFF. DNA of the CDR3: TGTGCCAGCAGGGGCACAGATAACACTGAAGCTTTCTTT.

Remarks on this clone: This clone may be a read error of a much larger clone one base away. J is TRBJ2-2 and V is TRBV5-4; no reliable D call. Germline V gene data show CDR1 as SGHNT and CDR2 as YYREEE (reference sequence). The CDR3 contains 13 residues. Deletions cut 4 bases from V and 7 bases from J, with 11 bases between. CDR3 amino acids: CASSPEPIGELFF. In DNA form, the CDR3 reads TGTGCCAGCAGCCCTGAGCCGATCGGGGAGCTGTTTTTT.

This clone was detected ten times or more. The chain employs TRBV6-5 and TRBJ2-1; 13 positions match TRBD2. Germline lookup yields CDR1 MNHEY and CDR2 SVGAGI. V shed 2 bases, J shed 1 base, and the junction held 8 bases outside the gene matches. CDR3 length: 19 amino acids. CDR3 in amino acids: CASSYVGGGLAGSYNEQFF. CDR3 DNA: TGTGCCAGCAGTTACGTGGGGGGGGGACTAGCGGGATCCTACAATGAGCAGTTCTTC.

In its sample, this clone was seen many times. The sample holds other DNA sequences that translate to the same CDR3. The chain is built from TRBV2 and TRBJ1-5; tentatively, D is TRBD1 (5 bases). CDR1 and CDR2 (germline): SNHLY, FYNNEI. V lost 3 bases and J lost 0, with 21 bases in between. The CDR3 contains 19 residues. CDR3 nucleotide sequence: TGTGCCAGCAGTGAGCGTAGGCAGGCACAGGCGAGTAGCAATCAGCCCCAGCATTTT. Its translation: CASSERRQAQASSNQPQHF.

The genes are TRBV5-1 and TRBJ1-2, with D possibly matching TRBD1 (5 bases). With 0 bases removed from V and 4 bases from J, the gap between germline ends came to 10 bases. Germline values: CDR1 SGHRS, CDR2 YFSETQ. The CDR3 covers 14 residues. Here the CDR3 DNA reads TGCGCCAGCAGCTTGGAGGCAGGGATCTATGGCTACACCTTC. Translating it yields CASSLEAGIYGYTF.

This clone was seen many times. V gene TRBV3-1 combines with J gene TRBJ2-3; D may be TRBD2 (7 bases). Trimming cost V 1 base and J 2 bases, with 16 bases left between them. The CDR3 has 17 amino acids. Germline CDR1 is LGHDT and CDR2 is YNNKEL (reference sequence). CDR3 residues: CASSQVIGGGHTDTQYF. The CDR3, as DNA: TGTGCCAGCAGCCAAGTAATTGGCGGGGGCCACACAGATACGCAGTATTTT.

The chain combines TRBV11-2 with TRBJ2-3; no clear D. Germline V CDR1 and CDR2: SGHAT, FQNNGV. The CDR3 covers 14 residues. V was pared by 2 bases and J by 0 bases, with 6 bases between. CDR3 nucleotides: TGTGCCAGCAGCTTAATGGACAGCACAGATACGCAGTATTTT. Translating it yields CASSLMDSTDTQYF.